This T cell receptor beta chain was documented in a study of molecular identifiers for immune sequencing clone quantification. In TCRdb, the PCR reads were re-called with MiXCR into one record per CDR3 protein. The table includes approximately 630,000 distinct CDR3 sequences, about 25% detected once. Notes on the study in general: The study found clones above 20 RNA copies held over 99% of effector molecules and under 1% in naive cells.

Deletions cut 7 bases from V and 0 bases from J, with 13 bases between. CDR1 and CDR2 from the germline V gene are SEHNR and FQNEAQ (reference sequence). There are 15 residues in the CDR3. This clonotype was seen ten or more times. Its cognate antigen is unknown. This sequence was found in a human donor in good health. Some libraries in this study had Jurkat cell RNA spiked in. The J gene is TRBJ2-1, the V gene TRBV7-9; D gene ambiguous. What was sequenced was naive CD8+ T cells from blood, with Jurkat cell RNA spiked in. Subset of the sample: FACS-sorted CD8+CD4-CCR7+CD45RA+ naive T cells. CDR3 coding DNA: TGTGCCAGCATCTTGGACGGCAGCTCCTACAATGAGCAGTTCTTC. Protein product: CASILDGSSYNEQFF.